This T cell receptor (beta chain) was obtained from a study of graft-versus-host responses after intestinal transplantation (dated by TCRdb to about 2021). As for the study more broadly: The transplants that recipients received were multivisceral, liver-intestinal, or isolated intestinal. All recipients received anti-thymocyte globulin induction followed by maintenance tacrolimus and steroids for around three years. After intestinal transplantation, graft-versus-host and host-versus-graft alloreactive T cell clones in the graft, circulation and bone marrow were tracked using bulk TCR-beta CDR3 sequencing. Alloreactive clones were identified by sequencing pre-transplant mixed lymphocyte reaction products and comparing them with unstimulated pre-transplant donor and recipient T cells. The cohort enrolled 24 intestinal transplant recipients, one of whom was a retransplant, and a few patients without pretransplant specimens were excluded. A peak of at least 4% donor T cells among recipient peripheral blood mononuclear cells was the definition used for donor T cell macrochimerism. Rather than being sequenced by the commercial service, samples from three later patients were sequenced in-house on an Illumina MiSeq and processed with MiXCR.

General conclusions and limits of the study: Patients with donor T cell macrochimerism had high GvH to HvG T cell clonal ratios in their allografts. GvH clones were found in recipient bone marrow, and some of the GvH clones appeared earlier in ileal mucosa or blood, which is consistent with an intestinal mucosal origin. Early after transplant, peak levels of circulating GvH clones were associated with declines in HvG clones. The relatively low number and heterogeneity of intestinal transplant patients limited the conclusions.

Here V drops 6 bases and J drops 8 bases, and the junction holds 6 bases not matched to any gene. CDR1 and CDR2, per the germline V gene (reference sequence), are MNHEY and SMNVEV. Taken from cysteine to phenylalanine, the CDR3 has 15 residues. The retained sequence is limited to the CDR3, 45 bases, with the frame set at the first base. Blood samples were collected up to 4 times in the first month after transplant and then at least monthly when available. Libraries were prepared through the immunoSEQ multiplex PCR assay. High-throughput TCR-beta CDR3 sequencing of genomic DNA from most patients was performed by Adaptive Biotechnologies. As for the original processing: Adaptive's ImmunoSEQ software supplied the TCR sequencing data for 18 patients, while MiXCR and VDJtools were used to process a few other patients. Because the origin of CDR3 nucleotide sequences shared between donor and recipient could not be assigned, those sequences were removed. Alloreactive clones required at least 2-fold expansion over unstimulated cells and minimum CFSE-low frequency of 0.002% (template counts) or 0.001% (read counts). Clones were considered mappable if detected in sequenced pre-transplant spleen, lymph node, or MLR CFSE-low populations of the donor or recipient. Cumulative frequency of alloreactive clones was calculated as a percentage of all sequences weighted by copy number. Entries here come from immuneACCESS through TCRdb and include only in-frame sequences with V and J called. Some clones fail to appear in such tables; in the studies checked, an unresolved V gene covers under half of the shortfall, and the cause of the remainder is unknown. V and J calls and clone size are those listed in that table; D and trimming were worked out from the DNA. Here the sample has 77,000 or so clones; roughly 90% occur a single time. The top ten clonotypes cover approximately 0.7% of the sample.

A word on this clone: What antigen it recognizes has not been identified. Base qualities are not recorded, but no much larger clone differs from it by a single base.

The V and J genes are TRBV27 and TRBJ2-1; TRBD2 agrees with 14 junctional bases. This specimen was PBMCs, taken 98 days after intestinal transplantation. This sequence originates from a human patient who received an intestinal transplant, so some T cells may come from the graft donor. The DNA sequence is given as TGTGCCAGCAGCCCGGGACTAGCGGGAGCTCATGAGCAGTTCTTC. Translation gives CASSPGLAGAHEQFF.